The present T cell receptor beta chain was sequenced within a study of blood T cell repertoires in COVID-19. Study-wide context: Sources were T cells, B-cell-depleted T cells, or PBMCs; the material itself was cDNA or gDNA.

Authors' analysis steps: Counts of nucleated cells, estimated from reference gene primer amplification, were obtained. Only in-frame clones appear in the TCRdb table, and some are missing; sequencing was by immunoSEQ multiplex PCR. V and J calls and clone size are as listed in that table; D and trimming were resolved from the DNA. The repertoire holds about 310,000 clones, with roughly 84% as singletons. The sequence was obtained from a man in his fifties or sixties with active or convalescent COVID-19. The sequencing sample was made of peripheral blood.

The CDR3 DNA follows: TGTGCCTCCGAACGCGAAACAGCAAAAAACATTCAGTACTTC. Translating it yields CASERETAKNIQYF. V and J are TRBV30 and TRBJ2-4, with no clear D. Germline V CDR1 and CDR2: GTSNPN, SVGIG (reference sequence). This CDR3 contains 14 residues. With 7 bases removed from V and 4 bases from J, the gap between germline ends came to 17 bases.